These T cell receptor beta chains were read from a single sample in a study of early T cells in non-severe SARS-CoV-2 infection. TCRdb re-called the 5' RACE reads through MiXCR, storing one row per CDR3 protein. Here the sample spans around 77,000 distinct CDR3 sequences, around 15% being singletons. Source: whole blood, taken at baseline. Receptors originate from an adult who was a healthcare worker with PCR-confirmed SARS-CoV-2 infection or an uninfected control (not recorded which). Each CDR3 is given with its conserved first and last residue. Each record gives: V gene, J gene, CDR3 protein.

TRBV7-9	TRBJ2-7	CASSFAGTSRGQYF
TRBV27	TRBJ2-3	CASSSREITDTQYF
TRBV11-3	TRBJ1-3	CASSLDSSGRIDF
TRBV3-1	TRBJ2-7	CATAVGQFSYEQYF
TRBV18	TRBJ2-7	CASSPGLAGLGMEQYF
TRBV2	TRBJ2-7	CASKEGTTYEQYF
TRBV7-2	TRBJ2-1	CASSWGLAGVNEQFF
TRBV20-1	TRBJ2-5	CSASPLGGTWETQYF
TRBV6-5	TRBJ2-1	CASSYSSRNEQFF
TRBV20-1	TRBJ2-7	CSASETGTLEQYF
TRBV6-5	TRBJ2-5	CASRNRDRKETQYF
TRBV5-1	TRBJ2-2	CASSFDSLPTGELFF
TRBV27	TRBJ2-7	CASGVPREQYF
TRBV19	TRBJ2-3	CASKGLGLAGVGTDTQYF
TRBV20-1	TRBJ2-7	CSAPDISAYEQYF
TRBV4-2	TRBJ2-3	CASSTEEGISQYF
TRBV20-1	TRBJ2-2	CSAEKQSNTGELFF
TRBV7-9	TRBJ1-6	CASSSGQGSSPLHF
TRBV7-8	TRBJ2-2	CASSLLRIANTGELFF
TRBV20-1	TRBJ2-7	CSAGKWYEQYF
TRBV5-1	TRBJ2-3	CASSEGPSTDTQYF
TRBV1	TRBJ1-3	CTSSQRNPGTGFGNTIYF
TRBV9	TRBJ2-5	CASSPGIAGAETQYF
TRBV9	TRBJ2-6	CASSVASYSGANVLTF
TRBV5-6	TRBJ2-7	CASSLGTESYEQYF
TRBV6-1	TRBJ2-5	CASSEALETQYF
TRBV15	TRBJ2-2	CATSRDLGTGDFGGELFF
TRBV20-1	TRBJ2-7	CSARTRGTSYEQYF
TRBV6-6	TRBJ1-1	CASTTQGASGSTEAFF
TRBV3-1	TRBJ2-5	CASSQETQYF
TRBV28	TRBJ2-7	CASSGTGQGNEQYF
TRBV18	TRBJ2-7	CASSLDRAEQYF
TRBV5-5	TRBJ1-5	CASSLSTDNQPQHF
TRBV20-1	TRBJ2-7	CSARDALATYEQYF
TRBV2	TRBJ2-3	CASRTLGMEYF
TRBV28	TRBJ1-4	CASSLGGGATNEKLFF
TRBV7-9	TRBJ1-2	CASSKQGAPGYGYTF
TRBV7-2	TRBJ1-3	CASSSRTGTRNTIYF
TRBV5-1	TRBJ2-1	CASSSLTGSSYNEQFF
TRBV5-1	TRBJ1-2	CASSLDAAGYTF
TRBV12-3/TRBV12-4	TRBJ1-6	CASSLRTGASPLHF
TRBV3-1	TRBJ2-1	CASSLGTNDEQFF
TRBV7-2	TRBJ2-3	CASSPRRVADTQYF
TRBV28	TRBJ2-3	CASRLAGGGFADTQYF
TRBV6-6	TRBJ1-4	CASTNRQGAVATNEKLFF
TRBV13	TRBJ2-1	CASSSRTGTSRNEQFF
TRBV5-1	TRBJ2-2	CASSLEHPNTGELFF
TRBV18	TRBJ2-2	CASSPTGTGTTGELFF
TRBV12-3/TRBV12-4	TRBJ1-2	CASMAEGAPNYGYTF
TRBV2	TRBJ1-5	CASSAFEAQHF
TRBV12-3/TRBV12-4	TRBJ2-3	CASCSGQGWTDTQYF
TRBV24-1	TRBJ1-2	CATSDFGGHSGYTF
TRBV19	TRBJ1-2	CASSTPNLPYGYTF
TRBV20-1	TRBJ2-7	CSARDRGAYEQYF
TRBV10-3	TRBJ2-7	CAISVATTPYEQYF
TRBV7-9	TRBJ2-7	CASSPTLREQYF
TRBV4-2	TRBJ1-2	CASSLRDRGFIASYGYTF
TRBV30	TRBJ2-7	CAWSSGSLPLEQYF
TRBV14	TRBJ2-2	CASSQDKLAGRQTGELFF
TRBV9	TRBJ1-1	CASSTHRGDNTEAFF